Listed below are T cell receptor beta chains from one sample, sequenced in a study of control samples from healthy donors and cancer patients. Profiling relied on immunoSEQ multiplex PCR, and the TCRdb table lists in-frame clones only, not all of them. The sample lists about 160,000 clones, roughly 95% occurring once. Material for sequencing was blood. All receptors derive from a woman in her 30s in good health. CDR3s include the opening cysteine and the closing phenylalanine or tryptophan.

J	V	CDR3
TRBJ1-3	TRBV6-5	CASTPSRTAGNTIYF
TRBJ1-1	TRBV11-2	CASSINRGQTEAFF
TRBJ2-4	TRBV18	CASSPPGLAGGLAKNIQYF
TRBJ1-2	TRBV6-5	CASSLAGDVVSGYTF
TRBJ2-1	TRBV6-1	CASSEITGIGSYNEQFF
TRBJ1-5	TRBV6-5	CASSQTGGGQPQHF
TRBJ1-3	TRBV6-5	CASSRTRADGNTIYF
TRBJ1-6	TRBV7-6	CASSRKGEVLRSYNSPLHF
TRBJ1-6	TRBV10-1	CASSETPDPEVPYNSPLHF
TRBJ2-2	TRBV9	CASSVDRGSREELFF
TRBJ1-4	TRBV28	CASRSQGEKLFF
TRBJ1-2	TRBV3-1/TRBV3-2	CASSQGADFAYGYTF
TRBJ2-5	TRBV10-3	CAISDVQETQYF
TRBJ2-7	TRBV5-5	CASSLVNPYEQYF
TRBJ1-4	TRBV2	CASSEWGINEKLFF
TRBJ2-1	TRBV3-1/TRBV3-2	CASSHGRSGDEQFF
TRBJ1-1	TRBV18	CASSPQLGTEAFF
TRBJ2-2	TRBV28	CASRTLGPGTGELFF
TRBJ2-2	TRBV18	CASSPQSVNTGELFF
TRBJ2-3	TRBV6-5	CASRPGRSTDTQYF
TRBJ2-2	TRBV4-1	CASSHKPQGAGNTGELFF
TRBJ1-2	TRBV28	CASSTGTRLGGYTF
TRBJ1-3	TRBV18	CASRQLSGNTIYF
TRBJ2-2	TRBV5-6	CASSLSGNTGELFF
TRBJ2-1	TRBV5-1	CASSLRGMDEQFF
TRBJ1-2	TRBV5-6	CASSLVRNSDIYGYTF
TRBJ2-7	TRBV6-6	CASSYYGQGHVMF
TRBJ2-1	TRBV7-3	CASSLSDYNEQFF
TRBJ1-1	TRBV4-1	CASSQVRDTEAFF
TRBJ2-5	TRBV6-5	CASSLTVKTETQYF
TRBJ2-1	TRBV7-9	CASSLARAYNEQFF
TRBJ1-1	TRBV27	CASSLWGRHDRANTEAFF
TRBJ1-6	TRBV21-1	CASSKDGRVNSPLHF
TRBJ1-1	TRBV6-5	CASSYSRRLNTEAFF
TRBJ2-7	TRBV14	CASSYRGGHGRNYEQYF
TRBJ1-1	TRBV30	CAWSATGRGRFNAEAFF
TRBJ2-5	TRBV19	CASSKRQTSQETQYF
TRBJ2-1	TRBV19	CASSPTSGSTEQFF
TRBJ1-4	TRBV4-1	CASSQVSGTENEKLFF
TRBJ2-1	TRBV2	CATSEDRGIRDEQFF
TRBJ2-1	TRBV5-1	CASSPSVVASENEQFF
TRBJ1-4	TRBV19	CASSIGGGSEKLFF
TRBJ2-2	TRBV29-1	CSVGQQITGELFF
TRBJ1-1	TRBV5-1	CASSLGDEGTEAFF
TRBJ2-2	TRBV6-5	CASSYSRQYTGELFF
TRBJ1-2	TRBV9	CASSSRPQNGYTF
TRBJ1-3	TRBV12-3/TRBV12-4	CASSLLSGNTIYF
TRBJ2-7	TRBV5-4	CASSLPNYEQYF
TRBJ2-2	TRBV5-4	CASSRGTSGRGTGELFF
TRBJ2-1	TRBV19	CASSILAPNEQFF
TRBJ2-5	TRBV6-1	CASSDPTSGQETQYF
TRBJ2-3	TRBV7-9	CASSRGIDTQYF
TRBJ1-1	TRBV5-6	CASSLGQGTRAFF
TRBJ2-5	TRBV19	CASSTGKETQYF
TRBJ2-7	TRBV28	CASSPDWKSSYEQYF
TRBJ1-1	TRBV18	CASSPRGINTEAFF
TRBJ2-5	TRBV24-1	CATSDPAQGQETQYF
TRBJ1-6	TRBV11-2	CASSLISSLPAPLHF
TRBJ2-1	TRBV4-1	CASSPGTSGRLLNEQFF
TRBJ2-5	TRBV5-1	CASSLKLAGLGWETQYF